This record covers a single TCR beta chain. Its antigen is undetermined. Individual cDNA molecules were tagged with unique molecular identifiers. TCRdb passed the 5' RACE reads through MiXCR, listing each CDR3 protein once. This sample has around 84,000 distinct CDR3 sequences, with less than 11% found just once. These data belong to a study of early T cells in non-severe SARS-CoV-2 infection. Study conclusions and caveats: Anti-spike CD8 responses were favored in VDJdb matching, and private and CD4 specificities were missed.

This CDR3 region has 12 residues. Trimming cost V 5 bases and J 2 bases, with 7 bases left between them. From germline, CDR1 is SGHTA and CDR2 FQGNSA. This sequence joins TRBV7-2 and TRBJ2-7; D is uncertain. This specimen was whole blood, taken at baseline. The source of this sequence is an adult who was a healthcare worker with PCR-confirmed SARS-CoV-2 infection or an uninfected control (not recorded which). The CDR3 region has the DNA TGTGCCAGCAGCACCCCCACCTACGAGCAGTACTTC. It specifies CASSTPTYEQYF.